This T cell receptor (beta chain) was documented in a study of beta chain features in type 1 diabetes. Notes on the study in general: Shorter TCRB CDR3s, moderately but significantly so, were found in Type 1 diabetes patients in all four CD4+ subsets. Among patients, naive, central memory and Treg TCRB repertoires appeared more similar than among healthy donors.

About 120 mL of blood, on average, came from one heparinised draw per donor. Purity of each sorted population was above 98%. Germline V CDR1 and CDR2: SGHTA, FQGTGA. V lost 5 bases and J 1 base, leaving 8 bases between the germline ends. The CDR3 has 13 residues. Expressed TCRB transcripts were sequenced, since all the RNA that had been isolated was reverse transcribed. Assay: immunoSEQ multiplex PCR; the TCRdb copy retains only in-frame clones and omits some. The data contain some 180,000 clones, approximately 13% of them seen just once; the ten biggest clones take up 0.62%. Worth noting for this clone: As yet, its antigen is unknown. Other nucleotide sequences from this sample produce the same CDR3.

This chain uses TRBV7-3 with TRBJ1-1; D might be TRBD1 (5 bases). Sequencing was done on a sample of central memory CD4+ T cells from blood. The origin of this receptor is a woman under 30 in good health. Here the CDR3 reads CASSLGQNTEAFF. In nucleotides, the CDR3 is TGTGCCAGCAGCCTTGGACAGAACACTGAAGCTTTCTTT. The complete variable domain, with remaining parts taken from reference TRBV7-3 and TRBJ1-1, reads GAGVSQTPSNKVTEKGKYVELRCDPISGHTALYWYRQSLGQGPEFLIYFQGTGAADDSGLPNDRFFAVRPEGSVSTLKIQRTERGDSAVYLCASSLGQNTEAFFGQGTRLTVV.